This TCR beta chain was captured by sequencing in a study of response to subunit inactivated influenza vaccine. TCRdb ran MiXCR on the RT-PCR reads and lists one entry per CDR3 protein. The sample lists 550,000 to 800,000 distinct CDR3 sequences, 15% to 19% occurring once. J gave up 7 bases and V 4 bases, and 7 bases lay outside the gene matches. The germline gives CDR1 SGHDN, CDR2 FVKESK. This CDR3 is built from 15 residues. This clonotype was picked up a small number of times. The receptor was isolated from a man aged 50 to 59 who received an inactivated influenza vaccine. The input for sequencing was PBMCs from blood, taken 11 to 12 days after vaccination. The rearrangement joins TRBV14 to TRBJ2-1, with 10 bases that match TRBD2. The CDR3 DNA reads TGTGCCAGCAGCCCGTTAGCGGGAGGTTGGAATGAGCAGTTCTTC. Encoded protein: CASSPLAGGWNEQFF.